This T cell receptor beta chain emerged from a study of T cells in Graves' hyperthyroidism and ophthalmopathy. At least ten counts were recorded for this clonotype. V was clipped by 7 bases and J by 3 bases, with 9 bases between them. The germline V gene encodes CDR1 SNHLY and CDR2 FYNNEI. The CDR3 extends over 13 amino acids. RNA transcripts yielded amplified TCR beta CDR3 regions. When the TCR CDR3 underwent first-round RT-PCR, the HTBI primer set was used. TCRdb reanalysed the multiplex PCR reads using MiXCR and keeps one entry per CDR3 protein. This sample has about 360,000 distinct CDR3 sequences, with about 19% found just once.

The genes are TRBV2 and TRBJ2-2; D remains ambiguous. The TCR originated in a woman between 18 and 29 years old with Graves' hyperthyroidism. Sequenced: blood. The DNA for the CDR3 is TGTGCCAGCATCCTCGGGTACACCGGGGAGCTGTTTTTT. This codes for CASILGYTGELFF.